The 7 T cell receptor beta chains below all came from one sample that was sequenced in a study of T cells in Graves' hyperthyroidism and ophthalmopathy. There were TCR beta CDR3 regions amplified from RNA transcripts. During a first-round RT-PCR of the TCR CDR3, the HTBI primer set was used. TCRdb re-derived calls from the multiplex PCR reads in MiXCR, one entry per CDR3 protein. This sample yields roughly 840,000 distinct CDR3 sequences, of which around 38% are seen a single time; 7% to 10% belongs to the top ten. The material sequenced was blood. Receptors originate from a man between 18 and 29 years old with Graves' hyperthyroidism.

Only a few counts were recorded for this clonotype. This chain uses TRBV4-2 with TRBJ2-7; 8 bases agree with TRBD2. The CDR3 loop spans 16 amino acids. Per germline, CDR1 LGHNA and CDR2 YNFKEQ. After removal of 0 bases from V and 4 bases from J, the junction contained 8 bases not matched to a gene. The CDR3 bases are TGTGCCAGCAGCCAAGAACAGGGCGGGAGGTCGTACGAGCAGTACTTC. Translation gives CASSQEQGGRSYEQYF.

This clonotype was found many times. The chain combines TRBV15 with TRBJ2-5; D possibly corresponds to TRBD2 (5 bases). CDR3 length: 16 amino acids. Trimming left V 0 bases short and J 1 base short, with 12 bases between. Germline values: CDR1 LNHNV, CDR2 YYDKDF (reference sequence). In nucleotides, the CDR3 is TGTGCCACCAGCAGAGATACCGGGATTCGCCAAGAGACCCAGTACTTC. Translation gives CATSRDTGIRQETQYF.

CDR3 sequence (DNA): TGTGCCAGCAGCTTAGTAGCCGCTACTAATCAGCCCCAGCATTTT. Protein product: CASSLVAATNQPQHF. The V call is TRBV7-2, the J call TRBJ1-5; D remains ambiguous. The CDR3 covers 15 residues. Germline V gives CDR1 SGHTA, CDR2 FQGNSA. Trimming removed 1 base from V and 4 bases from J, with 11 bases in between.

This clonotype came up many times. This chain links TRBV6-2 or TRBV6-3 with TRBJ2-2, with D maybe TRBD1 (6 bases). CDR3 length: 14 residues. V gave up 4 bases and J gave up 3 bases, with 9 bases separating them. CDR1 and CDR2 from the germline V gene are MNHEY and SVGEGT. This chain's CDR3 is CASSWDMDTGELFF. In nucleotides, the CDR3 is TGTGCCAGCAGTTGGGACATGGACACCGGGGAGCTGTTTTTT.

This clonotype was counted ten times or more. V gene TRBV20-1 combines with J gene TRBJ1-1, with D hard to call. The CDR3 is made up of 14 amino acids. V was pared by 2 bases and J by 11 bases, with 21 bases between. CDR1 DFQATT and CDR2 SNEGSKA come from the germline V gene (reference sequence). CDR3 sequence reads: CSARTYMALRYAFF. The CDR3 region has the DNA TGCAGTGCTAGAACCTACATGGCACTAAGGTACGCTTTCTTT.

This clonotype was detected ten times or more. The CDR3: CAISTSDRDGEAFF. DNA of the CDR3: TGTGCCATCAGCACGTCGGACAGGGATGGTGAAGCTTTCTTT. The J gene is TRBJ1-1, the V gene TRBV10-3, with TRBD1 matching over 8 bases. The CDR3 is 14 residues long. The V segment lost 6 bases and the J segment 7 bases; nucleotides outside the gene matches: 10. Germline-derived CDR1 and CDR2 are ENHRY and SYGVKD.

This clonotype was observed at least ten times. The V and J genes are TRBV10-3 and TRBJ1-3, with D unresolved. Germline V CDR1 and CDR2: ENHRY, SYGVKD. Trimming took off 8 bases at V and 3 bases at J, with 5 bases between the two ends. The CDR3 is 11 amino acids. CDR3 DNA: TGTGCCATCGTCGATGGAAACACCATATATTTT. Amino acids: CAIVDGNTIYF.